This T cell receptor beta chain was documented in a study of blood T cell repertoires in COVID-19. Germline CDR1 SGHTA, CDR2 FQGNSA. The CDR3 contains 15 residues. Between the trimmed V and J ends, which lost 3 bases and 1 base, there was a span of 12 bases. This table comes from immunoSEQ multiplex PCR, and its TCRdb copy is limited to in-frame clones, with some not included. The table includes roughly 230,000 clones, 82% detected once. The specimen sequenced was peripheral blood. The sequence was collected from a woman of 80 years or more with acute or convalescent COVID-19. The V call is TRBV7-2, the J call TRBJ1-2, with a weak D call TRBD1 (6 bases). CDR3 bases: TGTGCCAGCAGCTTGGGCCAGGGGTTTAACTATGGCTACACCTTC. Protein: CASSLGQGFNYGYTF. Supplemented by reference TRBV7-2 and TRBJ1-2, the full variable domain reads GAGVSQSPSNKVTEKGKDVELRCDPISGHTALYWYRQSLGQGLEFLIYFQGNSAPDKSGLPSDRFSAERTGGSVSTLTIQRTQQEDSAVYLCASSLGQGFNYGYTFGSGTRLTVV.